The 25 T cell receptor beta chains presented below share a single source sample, sequenced in a study of Graves' ophthalmopathy and Graves' hyperthyroidism listed by TCRdb under 2018. Sequencing instrument: Illumina HiSeq 2000. For repertoire sequencing, TCR beta CDR3 regions were amplified from RNA transcripts. The first round was an RT-PCR using HTBI primers with the Qiagen OneStep RT-PCR kit, and this first round was followed by a second-round multiplex PCR, then size selection and purification. TCRdb handled the public reads itself, with Q25 trimming in fastp and clone calling in MiXCR, and kept productive beta chains. Merged by CDR3 protein, the rows form single entries marked with the most common genes and DNA. For this sample there are around 1,200,000 distinct CDR3 sequences; about 38% appear just once. The ten largest clones capture around 10% of the sample. The specimen was peripheral blood or thyroid tissue (not recorded which). Receptor source: an adult man with Graves' hyperthyroidism.

This clonotype was recorded a few times. CDR3 residues: CASSYPPGRGVEQYF. The CDR3 nucleotides read TGTGCCAGCAGTTACCCACCTGGGCGTGGGGTCGAGCAGTACTTC. The rearrangement joins TRBV2 to TRBJ2-7, with D hard to call. V lost 5 bases and J lost 6, with 20 bases in between. CDR1 and CDR2 (germline): SNHLY, FYNNEI. This CDR3 is built from 15 residues.

As to this clonotype: One end of the junction does not line up with germline, which may come from a read error. The chain combines TRBV10-2 with TRBJ1-3, with unresolved D. The germline CDR1 and CDR2 sequences are WSHSY and SAAADI. CDR3 size: 16 residues. CDR3 DNA sequence: TGTGCCAGCAGTTACGACCCTTCTAGCTCTGGAAACACCATATATTTT. The encoded protein is CASSYDPSSSGNTIYF.

The rearrangement links TRBV29-1 to TRBJ1-2; perhaps TRBD1 as D (5 bases). Germline-derived CDR1 and CDR2 are SQVTM and ANQGSEA. The CDR3 consists of 13 residues. V lost 8 bases and J 0 bases, leaving 13 bases between the germline ends. The CDR3 here is CSLAGRTNYGYTF. The CDR3 region has the DNA TGCAGCTTGGCAGGGAGAACTAACTATGGCTACACCTTC.

This clonotype was seen many times. J is TRBJ2-7 and V is TRBV9; tentatively, D is TRBD1 or TRBD2 (5 bases each). CDR3 length: 16 residues. Trimming left V 4 bases short and J 0 bases short, with 17 bases between. CDR1 SGDLS and CDR2 YYNGEE come from the germline V gene. The DNA of the CDR3 is TGTGCCAGCAGCCCAGACGGGACCCTAAGCTCCTACGAGCAGTACTTC. This codes for CASSPDGTLSSYEQYF.

This clonotype was observed many times. This rearrangement joins TRBV10-3 to TRBJ2-5; TRBD2 matches 11 bases. The trim removed 4 bases at V and 5 bases at J, leaving 9 bases unmatched. The CDR3 is 16 amino acids. The germline CDR1 and CDR2 sequences are ENHRY and SYGVKD. The CDR3 loop is CAISALAGGPGETQYF. As DNA, the CDR3 is TGTGCCATCAGTGCTTTAGCGGGAGGGCCTGGGGAGACCCAGTACTTC.

This clonotype was detected only once. The chain uses TRBV25-1 and TRBJ1-2, with D hard to call. The CDR3 is made up of 15 amino acids. Germline V gene data show CDR1 as MGHDK and CDR2 as SYGVNS. V was cut by 6 bases and J by 4 bases, with 18 bases left in between. CDR3 protein: CASSRGPTALYGYTF. The CDR3 bases are TGTGCCAGCAGCCGTGGACCCACAGCCCTCTATGGCTACACCTTC.

This clonotype has at least ten counts. The V gene is TRBV24-1, the J gene TRBJ1-1; 9 bases map to TRBD1. The CDR3 loop spans 13 amino acids. J lost 4 bases, V lost 7 bases, and 3 bases had no gene match. The V gene's germline CDR1 is KGHDR and CDR2 SFDVKD. CDR3 sequence reads: CATRGQGPTEAFF. DNA of the CDR3: TGTGCCACCAGGGGACAGGGCCCCACTGAAGCTTTCTTT.

This clonotype was recorded a few times. The chain has TRBV9 and TRBJ2-5; D may be TRBD2 (6 bases). In germline, CDR1 is SGDLS, CDR2 YYNGEE. V lost 4 bases, J lost 5 bases, and 18 bases lay in between. The CDR3 length is 15 residues. This CDR3 reads CASSPRGSSGETQYF. The CDR3 bases are TGTGCCAGCAGCCCACGGGGGTCCTCCGGGGAGACCCAGTACTTC.

Ten or more counts support this clonotype. V and J are TRBV19 and TRBJ2-2; D unclear. V was shortened by 8 bases and J by 0 bases, with 16 bases between the two germline ends. Germline values: CDR1 LNHDA, CDR2 SQIVND (reference sequence). CDR3 length equals 16 residues. In DNA form, the CDR3 reads TGTGCCAGTCAGCGACGAGAGTACCCGAACACCGGGGAGCTGTTTTTT. As protein: CASQRREYPNTGELFF.

V and J are TRBV19 and TRBJ2-7; possible D gene TRBD1, 6 bases. V was trimmed by 5 bases and J by 2 bases, leaving 13 bases between them. Germline V CDR1 and CDR2: LNHDA, SQIVND (reference sequence). CDR3 length: 14 amino acids. CDR3 loop: CASSVGRGTYEQYF. The CDR3 region has the DNA TGTGCCAGTAGTGTCGGCAGGGGAACCTACGAGCAGTACTTC. Variable domain in full (rest from reference TRBV19 and TRBJ2-7): DGGITQSPKYLFRKEGQNVTLSCEQNLNHDAMYWYRQDPGQGLRLIYYSQIVNDFQKGDIAEGYSVSREKKESFPLTVTSAQKNPTAFYLCASSVGRGTYEQYFGPGTRLTVT.

Regarding this clonotype: A read error is likely, as this CDR3 ends without the conserved phenylalanine or tryptophan. The chain uses TRBV30 and TRBJ2-6; no reliable D call. Germline values: CDR1 GTSNPN, CDR2 SVGIG (reference sequence). The CDR3 loop spans 15 amino acids. V dropped 3 bases and J dropped 1 base, with 10 bases sitting between them. The DNA of the CDR3 is TGTGCCTGGAGCGCCCAGTTGTCTGGGGCCAACGTCCTGACTCCA. This encodes CAWSAQLSGANVLTP.

The chain recombines TRBV5-4 with TRBJ2-7; the match to TRBD2 covers 8 bases. The CDR3 is 15 residues long. The J segment lost 5 bases and the V segment lost 0 bases, leaving 7 bases of the junction unmatched. Germline CDR1 reads SGHNT; CDR2 reads YYREEE (reference sequence). CDR3 in amino acids: CASSLDEGLVHEQYF. The CDR3 nucleotides read TGTGCCAGCAGCTTGGATGAGGGACTAGTCCACGAGCAGTACTTC.

About this clonotype: This may come from a read error, since a much larger clone is one base off. The chain uses TRBV7-2 and TRBJ1-3, with D perhaps TRBD1 (5 bases). Germline V gene sequence: CDR1 SGHTA, CDR2 FQGNSA. Trimming cost V 0 bases and J 3 bases, with 21 bases left between them. The CDR3 runs 19 residues. CDR3: CASSLASWGRAWGGNTIYF. Here the CDR3 DNA reads TGTGCCAGCAGCTTAGCGAGCTGGGGACGGGCTTGGGGTGGAAACACCATATATTTT.

The chain recombines TRBV28 with TRBJ2-5; D is ambiguous. Germline V gives CDR1 MDHEN, CDR2 SYDVKM. The CDR3 is 15 residues long. Trimming took off 3 bases at V and 0 bases at J, with 11 bases between the two ends. Here the CDR3 reads CASSLSEHYQETQYF. Written as DNA, the CDR3 is TGTGCCAGCAGTTTGTCTGAGCACTACCAAGAGACCCAGTACTTC.

This clonotype was observed at least ten times. The V call is TRBV29-1, the J call TRBJ2-5; 7 nucleotides match TRBD1. There are 13 residues in the CDR3. After removal of 3 bases from V and 7 bases from J, the junction contained 8 bases not matched to a gene. Germline V gives CDR1 SQVTM, CDR2 ANQGSEA. The CDR3 spells CSVETTGTGTQYF. CDR3 nucleotide sequence: TGCAGCGTTGAGACGACAGGGACCGGGACCCAGTACTTC.

At least ten counts were recorded for this clonotype. The chain carries TRBV24-1 and TRBJ2-2; D possibly corresponds to TRBD1 (5 bases). The length of the CDR3 is 18 residues. Trimming shortened V by 0 bases and J by 0 bases, and 13 bases separated the two germline ends. The germline CDR1 and CDR2 sequences are KGHDR and SFDVKD. For the CDR3, the DNA is TGTGCCACCAGTGATTTGCCAGGGCTAAACACGAACACCGGGGAGCTGTTTTTT. This codes for CATSDLPGLNTNTGELFF.

This clonotype was seen many times. The J gene is TRBJ2-5, the V gene TRBV5-6; D gene uncertain. The CDR3 loop spans 13 amino acids. In germline, CDR1 is SGHDT, CDR2 YYEEEE. Between the trimmed V and J ends, which lost 4 bases and 0 bases, there was a span of 7 bases. Here the CDR3 reads CASSMSHQETQYF. CDR3 bases: TGTGCCAGCAGCATGTCCCACCAAGAGACCCAGTACTTC.

The V and J genes are TRBV5-5 and TRBJ2-7; D remains ambiguous. This CDR3 region has 12 residues. Trimming pared 4 bases from V and 4 bases from J, leaving 9 bases between. Germline CDR1 is SGHKS and CDR2 is YYEKEE (reference sequence). The CDR3: CASSEEQYEQYF. As DNA, the CDR3 is TGTGCCAGCAGCGAGGAACAGTACGAGCAGTACTTC. The full variable domain, its missing parts supplied by reference TRBV5-5 and TRBJ2-7, is DAGVTQSPTHLIKTRGQQVTLRCSPISGHKSVSWYQQVLGQGPQFIFQYYEKEERGRGNFPDRFSARQFPNYSSELNVNALLLGDSALYLCASSEEQYEQYFGPGTRLTVT.

V gene TRBV5-5 combines with J gene TRBJ1-2; D is possibly TRBD1 (6 bases). CDR1 SGHKS and CDR2 YYEKEE come from the germline V gene (reference sequence). The V and J ends lost 3 bases and 4 bases respectively, with 13 bases between them. This CDR3 is built from 14 residues. Here the CDR3 reads CASSSPGDSYGYTF. DNA of the CDR3: TGTGCCAGCAGCTCCCCAGGGGATTCCTATGGCTACACCTTC.

The rearrangement uses TRBV12-3 or TRBV12-4 and TRBJ1-5; 10 bases agree with TRBD1. The CDR3 is made up of 17 amino acids. The ends lost 4 bases at V and 8 bases at J; junction bases unmatched: 14. DNA for the CDR3: TGTGCCAGCAGTTCCGTCCCGGGACAGGGGACGGGAGAGCCCCAGCATTTT. It translates to CASSSVPGQGTGEPQHF.

This clonotype was seen repeatedly, ten times or more. V gene TRBV10-2 combines with J gene TRBJ1-2, with 7 bases lining up with TRBD1. J was trimmed by 1 base and V by 5 bases; bases with no gene match: 7. From germline, CDR1 is WSHSY and CDR2 SAAADI. CDR3 length: 15 residues. CDR3 DNA: TGCGCCAGCAGTCTGAGACAGGGAGATAACTATGGCTACACCTTC. Amino acid sequence: CASSLRQGDNYGYTF.

This clonotype was seen many times. This CDR3 is CSARVGNTEAFF. The DNA for the CDR3 is TGCAGTGCTAGGGTCGGGAACACTGAAGCTTTCTTT. V and J are TRBV20-1 and TRBJ1-1; D is undetermined. The CDR3 consists of 12 residues. Germline V gene data show CDR1 as DFQATT and CDR2 as SNEGSKA (reference sequence). Deletions cut 3 bases from V and 1 base from J, with 6 bases between.

This clonotype was counted at least ten times. The junction departs from germline at one end; a sequencing error may be responsible. This chain uses TRBV6-6 with TRBJ2-5, with D tentatively TRBD1 (8 bases). The CDR3 extends over 15 amino acids. Germline CDR1 is MNHNY and CDR2 is SVGAGI (reference sequence). The CDR3 sequence: CASSYGQGAGETQYF. The CDR3 nucleotides read TGCGCCAGCAGCTACGGACAGGGAGCGGGGGAGACCCAGTACTTC.

This clonotype was seen a single time. A junction end diverges from the germline sequence, so it may reflect a read error. This sequence joins TRBV10-2 and TRBJ1-1; the D is unclear. The CDR3 sequence is 16 residues long. Germline CDR1 is WSHSY and CDR2 is SAAADI. CDR3 in amino acids: CASSPRPRSLNTEAFF. In DNA form, the CDR3 reads TGTGCCAGCAGCCCCCGGCCGCGGAGCTTGAACACTGAAGCTTTCTTT.

This clonotype was picked up a small number of times. Just one base apart from a much larger clone, this may be a read error. J is TRBJ1-2 and V is TRBV10-2, with D unresolved. Trimming cost V 2 bases and J 1 base, with 8 bases left between them. The CDR3 has 14 amino acids. The germline CDR1 and CDR2 sequences are WSHSY and SAAADI. In DNA form, the CDR3 reads TGCGCCAGCAGTGAGCCGGACGGTAACTATGGCTACACCTTC. Translating it yields CASSEPDGNYGYTF.